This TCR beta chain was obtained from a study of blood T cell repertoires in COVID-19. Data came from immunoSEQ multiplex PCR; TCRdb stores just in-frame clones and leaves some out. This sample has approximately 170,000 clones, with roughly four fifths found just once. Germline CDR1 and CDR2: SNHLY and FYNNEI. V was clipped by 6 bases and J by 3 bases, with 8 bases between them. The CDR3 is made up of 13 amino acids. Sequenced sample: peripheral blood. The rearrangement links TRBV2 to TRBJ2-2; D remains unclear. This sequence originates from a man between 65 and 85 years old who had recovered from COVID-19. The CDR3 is CASSRDYTGELFF. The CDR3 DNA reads TGTGCCAGCAGCAGAGACTACACCGGGGAGCTGTTTTTT.